What follows is one T cell receptor (beta chain) and its context. The junction departs from germline at one end; a sequencing error may be responsible. The memory subsets for TEMRA sorting were identified by staining for CD27 and CD45RA. cDNA came from about 0.5 to 1 ug RNA primed by random hexamers. Multiplex PCR with immunoSEQ amplified the TCR beta CDR3 across 54 Vbeta and 13 Jbeta. In TCRdb, the immunoSEQ multiplex PCR reads were re-called with MiXCR into one record per CDR3 protein. Of more than 1,300 distinct CDR3 sequences in the sample, approximately 70% are singletons; the top ten hold roughly a quarter. The data derive from a study of CD8 T cells in Susac syndrome. Germline CDR1 KGHDR, CDR2 SFDVKD. The CDR3 covers 17 residues.

The clonotype comes from a human donor with Susac syndrome. Sequencing was done on a sample of CD8+ TEMRA cells from PBMCs. The subset: FACS-sorted terminally differentiated effector memory CD8+ T cells re-expressing CD45RA (CD8+ TEMRA). The V and J genes are TRBV24-1 and TRBJ2-4; 7 bases line up with TRBD1. The CDR3 here is CASSDGLKGAGKNFQYF. CDR3 sequence (DNA): TGTGCCTCCAGTGATGGATTAAAGGGGGCAGGGAAAAACTTTCAGTACTTC.